A selection of T cell receptor beta chains follows, all from one sample in a study of blood T cell repertoires in COVID-19. The protocol was immunoSEQ multiplex PCR, while the TCRdb copy is restricted to in-frame clones and leaves out a portion. The table has 150,000 to 200,000 clones, approximately 90% seen once. Sequenced sample: peripheral blood. Receptors originate from a man aged 50-60 years who had recovered from COVID-19. CDR3s include the opening cysteine and the closing phenylalanine or tryptophan.

v_call cdr3_aa
TRBV19 CASSPRLSQETQYF
TRBV9 CASGRGNTEAFF
TRBV11-2 CASSLPTGSTEAFF
TRBV10-3 CAISVETGVYGYTF
TRBV5-5 CASSFRDRESSGNTIYF
TRBV3-1/TRBV3-2 CASSKGTSGSETQYF
TRBV9 CASSATKDFYEQYF
TRBV19 CASSMDSLSRNTIYF
TRBV6-5 CASSPLDRDRGYTF
TRBV28 CASSSYRQGAGQPQHF
TRBV30 CAWSLRGGLEETQYF
TRBV6-2/TRBV6-3 CASSYSGGLAGSSYNEQFF
TRBV10-1 CASSESADEQFF
TRBV7-2 CASSSTGGGQPQHF
TRBV7-9 CASSFGVGAGSGANVLTF
TRBV27 CASSLGVGGDPGNTIYF
TRBV6-1 CASSDRADTGELFF
TRBV6-2/TRBV6-3 CASSRQGTPGNTIYF
TRBV19 CASSTMDRPKGAFF
TRBV10-3 CAISAAGNTEAFF
TRBV6-1 CASSERGLDEKLFF
TRBV7-2 CASSLGLAGPQETQYF
TRBV9 CASSVAGQGSKAFF
TRBV6-1 CASSAPDRGWNQPQHF
TRBV6-6 CASSPGWTEAFF
TRBV9 CASSVGPGTLETQYF
TRBV11-1 CASSLVTGGKDEQFF
TRBV5-3 CARSLGLAGGAYEQYF
TRBV7-2 CASSLGQTSSYEQYF
TRBV7-2 CASSSTDRARQYF
TRBV4-3 CASSRTTGTANEKLFF
TRBV7-6 CASSSYQGRIDEQYF
TRBV7-2 CASSLNRVFSNQPQHF
TRBV9 CASSQFPLGTENSPLHF
TRBV2 CASSDPRLPQETQYF
TRBV6-5 CASSQTGTPNYGYTF
TRBV7-2 CASSHSNQPQHF
TRBV10-3 CAISDPGQETNNEQFF
TRBV5-1 CASSEGKDRGYGYTF
TRBV19 CASRDFRTDTQYF
TRBV7-2 CASSPGGGRNYGYTF
TRBV27 CASSLVGSGEPQHF
TRBV6-5 CASATLAGGGDTQYF
TRBV6-5 CASMAGTGNQPQHF
TRBV2 CASLAGGQAGELFF
TRBV15 CATSRGQGADGYTF
TRBV7-9 CASSWGLAGVYEQFF